The 19 T cell receptor beta chains in this list originate from one sample, sequenced in a study of spatial heterogeneity in lung cancer. TCRdb reanalysed the 5' RACE reads using MiXCR and keeps one entry per CDR3 protein. The data show about 7,000 distinct CDR3 sequences, around 15% seen once. Whole-study findings and limits: In tumors, expanded intratumoral alpha and beta TCR counts tracked mutation counts.

The time point was: sample taken at primary tumor resection. These receptors have no identified antigens. Sequenced here: lung tumor tissue, sampled at surgery. The receptors shown here come from a female donor with early-stage non-small cell lung cancer.

This clonotype rates as medium-sized (0.01 to 0.1%). This beta chain is an off-target read within a library intended for alpha chains, so its frequency means little. The J gene is TRBJ2-6, the V gene TRBV28; D ambiguous. This CDR3 region has 16 residues. Per germline, CDR1 MDHEN and CDR2 SYDVKM. V was clipped by 3 bases and J by 0 bases, with 9 bases between them. The CDR3, as DNA: TGTGCCAGCAGTTTCGGCAGGTACTCTGGGGCCAACGTCCTGACTTTC. Protein product: CASSFGRYSGANVLTF.

This clonotype is labeled as medium-sized. Being off target in a library aimed at alpha chains, this beta chain has a size of little meaning. This chain joins TRBV7-2 and TRBJ2-1, with TRBD2 as a possible D gene (6 bases). Germline V lookup: CDR1 SGHTA, CDR2 FQGNSA. The CDR3 covers 15 residues. The V and J ends lost 5 bases and 1 base respectively, with 12 bases between them. This chain's CDR3 is CASSAGGWSYNEQFF. In DNA form, the CDR3 reads TGTGCCAGCAGCGCCGGGGGTTGGTCCTACAATGAGCAGTTCTTC.

Notes on this clonotype: This beta chain is a stray read from a library made for alpha chains; its abundance is not meaningful. The chain employs TRBV10-1 and TRBJ1-1; D ambiguous. The germline V gene has CDR1 WNHNN and CDR2 SYGVQD (reference sequence). The V gene lost 4 bases and the J gene lost 2 bases, with 11 bases spanning the gap. The CDR3 length is 14 residues. The CDR3 reads CASSVSRTNTEAFF. CDR3 sequence (DNA): TGCGCCAGCAGTGTTTCCAGGACCAACACTGAAGCTTTCTTT.

This clonotype was recorded a few times. For a library built for alpha chains, this beta chain is a stray read; little rests on its size. The CDR3 loop is CASRTSGRHEQYF. CDR3 nucleotides: TGTGCCAGCCGGACTAGCGGCCGCCACGAGCAGTACTTC. The rearrangement joins TRBV28 to TRBJ2-7; TRBD2 matches at 10 bases. The CDR3 spans 13 residues. Germline-derived CDR1 and CDR2 are MDHEN and SYDVKM. V trimming: 8 bases; J trimming: 5 bases; junction bases outside the gene matches: 6. Filled out from reference TRBV28 and TRBJ2-7, the complete variable domain reads DVKVTQSSRYLVKRTGEKVFLECVQDMDHENMFWYRQDPGLGLRLIYFSYDVKMKEKGDIPEGYSVSREKKERFSLILESASTNQTSMYLCASRTSGRHEQYFGPGTRLTVT.

This clonotype ranks as medium-sized. Since it is a stray read in a library aimed at alpha chains, this beta chain has a size that is not meaningful. The rearrangement links TRBV5-1 to TRBJ1-2; no clear D gene. V was trimmed by 4 bases and J by 0 bases, leaving 7 bases between them. The length of the CDR3 is 13 residues. CDR1 SGHRS and CDR2 YFSETQ come from the germline V gene. Written as DNA, the CDR3 is TGCGCCAGCAGCAGGGCCTCTAACTATGGCTACACCTTC. This translates into CASSRASNYGYTF.

This clonotype was counted ten times or more. The library was designed around alpha chains, so this beta chain is a stray read whose abundance carries little weight. The rearrangement links TRBV20-1 to TRBJ1-6; D perhaps matches TRBD1 (5 bases). The CDR3 length is 14 residues. The germline V and J ends were trimmed by 4 bases and 7 bases, with 14 bases remaining between them. CDR1 DFQATT and CDR2 SNEGSKA come from the germline V gene (reference sequence). The CDR3 DNA sequence: TGCAGTGCTAACCTAAACAGGTGGAATTCACCCCTCCACTTT. Encoded protein: CSANLNRWNSPLHF.

A remark on this clonotype: Little can be read into the size of this beta chain, an off-target read in a library designed for alpha chains. V is TRBV20-1 and J is TRBJ1-1; TRBD1 is a possible D gene (6 bases). CDR3 size: 10 residues. In germline, CDR1 is DFQATT, CDR2 SNEGSKA (reference sequence). Trimming removed 7 bases at V and 9 bases at J, with 12 bases between. The CDR3 DNA follows: TGCAGTGTCTACAGGGTCCAAGCTTTCTTT. Translating it yields CSVYRVQAFF.

This clonotype occurred many times. A library prepared for alpha chains yielded this beta chain as an off-target read; its size is of little meaning. This sequence joins TRBV5-1 and TRBJ2-5; D may match TRBD1 or TRBD2 (5 bases each). V dropped 1 base and J dropped 5 bases, with 12 bases sitting between them. Germline V gives CDR1 SGHRS, CDR2 YFSETQ. There are 14 residues in the CDR3. CDR3 region: CASSLLGDRETQYF. In DNA form, the CDR3 reads TGCGCCAGCAGCTTGCTAGGGGACCGGGAGACCCAGTACTTC.

In its sample, this clonotype was seen many times. The size of this beta chain means little, since it is a stray read in a library made for alpha chains. The chain couples TRBV7-9 to TRBJ2-4; 7 positions agree with TRBD1. The CDR3 sequence is 13 residues long. From germline, CDR1 is SEHNR and CDR2 FQNEAQ (reference sequence). V was clipped by 3 bases and J by 6 bases; unmatched bases: 2. CDR3 loop: CASSFRQGNIQYF. The CDR3 DNA reads TGTGCCAGCAGCTTTCGACAGGGAAACATTCAGTACTTC.

Sample share makes this clonotype medium-sized. Little can be read into the size of this beta chain, an off-target read in a library designed for alpha chains. The chain has TRBV7-9 and TRBJ1-2; 7 bases match TRBD1. Germline V gene lookup returns CDR1 SEHNR and CDR2 FQNEAQ (reference sequence). V trimming: 1 base; J trimming: 3 bases; junction bases outside the gene matches: 2. This CDR3 region has 14 residues. CDR3 coding DNA: TGTGCCAGCAGCTTAGGGCAGGGGGACTATGGCTACACCTTC. This sequence encodes CASSLGQGDYGYTF.

This clonotype has at least ten counts. The library was prepared for alpha chains; this beta chain is a stray read, so its frequency means little. The J gene is TRBJ2-2, the V gene TRBV3-1, with D possibly matching TRBD2 (6 bases). Deletions cut 8 bases from V and 6 bases from J, with 7 bases between. The CDR3 covers 11 residues. Germline CDR1 reads LGHDT; CDR2 reads YNNKEL (reference sequence). Here the CDR3 reads CASGGAGELFF. CDR3 DNA: TGTGCCAGCGGAGGGGCCGGGGAGCTGTTTTTT.

Note on this clonotype: The library was built for alpha chains, so this beta chain is an off-target read and its size means little. CDR3 loop: CASSINFYGYTF. The CDR3 DNA reads as TGTGCCAGCAGTATAAACTTCTATGGCTACACCTTC. V is TRBV12-3 or TRBV12-4 and J is TRBJ1-2; no reliable D call. There are 12 residues in the CDR3. V was pared by 5 bases and J by 4 bases, with 8 bases between.

Comments on this clonotype: The library was built for alpha chains, so this beta chain is an off-target read and its size means little. The rearrangement links TRBV5-1 to TRBJ2-2, with 7 bases that match TRBD1. CDR1 is SGHRS and CDR2 is YFSETQ in the germline V gene. The CDR3 runs to 15 residues. The trim removed 4 bases at V and 5 bases at J, leaving 8 bases unmatched. Written as DNA, the CDR3 is TGCGCCAGCAGCGTCGACAGGGAAGGGACCGGGGAGCTGTTTTTT. As protein: CASSVDREGTGELFF.

This clonotype is medium-sized by share. The size of this beta chain means little, since it is a stray read in a library made for alpha chains. The V gene is TRBV28, the J gene TRBJ2-1; 7 nucleotides match TRBD1. CDR1 is MDHEN, CDR2 SYDVKM, per germline. V lost 7 bases to trimming and J lost 1 base; unmatched junction nucleotides: 13. The CDR3 length is 17 residues. CDR3: CASTGTVGMGSYNEQFF. The CDR3 nucleotides read TGTGCCAGCACGGGGACAGTCGGGATGGGGTCCTACAATGAGCAGTTCTTC.

By share, this clonotype counts as medium-sized. A library prepared for alpha chains yielded this beta chain as an off-target read; its size is of little meaning. The chain has TRBV3-1 and TRBJ1-2; TRBD1 agrees at 8 bases. The CDR3 has 16 amino acids. The V gene end was trimmed by 2 bases and the J gene end by 7 bases; junction bases not matched to a gene: 12. Germline CDR1 LGHDT, CDR2 YNNKEL (reference sequence). CDR3 nucleotide sequence: TGTGCCAGCAGCCAACGGACCACAGGGGGAGCTGGTGGCTACACCTTC. Its translation is CASSQRTTGGAGGYTF.

This clonotype occurred many times. This beta chain is a stray sequence in a library constructed for alpha chains; its clone size is not meaningful. V and J are TRBV12-3 or TRBV12-4 and TRBJ1-2; 7 bases align to TRBD1. Trimming removed 4 bases from V and 4 bases from J; junction bases left unmatched: 3. The CDR3 consists of 13 residues. The CDR3 sequence is CASSSRQGYGYTF. The CDR3, as DNA: TGTGCCAGCAGTTCAAGACAGGGCTATGGCTACACCTTC.

This clonotype was recorded many times. A library made for alpha chains picked up this beta chain off target, so its size means little. This chain uses TRBV6-1 with TRBJ1-1, with 9 bases that match TRBD1. Germline assignment: CDR1 MNHNS and CDR2 SASEGT. The junction had 3 bases not matched to a gene; V was cut back by 6 bases and J by 4 bases. This CDR3 is 13 amino acids long. CDR3 coding DNA: TGTGCCAGCAGAACGACAGGGGGCACTGAAGCTTTCTTT. It is translated as CASRTTGGTEAFF.

This clonotype was counted ten times or more. This beta chain is a stray read from a library made for alpha chains; its abundance is not meaningful. The V gene is TRBV3-1, the J gene TRBJ1-1, with 7 bases that match TRBD1. CDR1 is LGHDT, CDR2 YNNKEL, per germline (reference sequence). The CDR3 runs to 16 residues. V gave up 3 bases and J gave up 2 bases; unmatched junction bases: 9. The CDR3 loop is CASSHGNRGYNTEAFF. The CDR3 region has the DNA TGTGCCAGCAGCCATGGCAACAGGGGCTATAACACTGAAGCTTTCTTT. Drawing the rest from reference TRBV3-1 and TRBJ1-1, the complete variable domain is DTAVSQTPKYLVTQMGNDKSIKCEQNLGHDTMYWYKQDSKKFLKIMFSYNNKELIINETVPNRFSPKSPDKAHLNLHINSLELGDSAVYFCASSHGNRGYNTEAFFGQGTRLTVV.

With respect to this clonotype: Because this beta chain is a stray read in a library intended to capture alpha chains, its abundance should not be given much weight. The rearrangement joins TRBV7-9 to TRBJ2-3, with TRBD2 matching over 13 bases. The CDR3 covers 17 residues. V trimming: 4 bases; J trimming: 5 bases; junction bases outside the gene matches: 9. Germline CDR1 reads SEHNR; CDR2 reads FQNEAQ (reference sequence). CDR3 sequence (DNA): TGTGCCAGCAGCTCAGGACTAGCGGGAGTAGCTGTAGATACGCAGTATTTT. Amino acid sequence: CASSSGLAGVAVDTQYF.